This is a list of T cell receptor beta chains from one sample in a study of CD8 T cells in ankylosing spondylitis. One entry per CDR3 protein results from TCRdb running MiXCR on the 5' RACE reads. The sample contains around 150,000 distinct CDR3 sequences, around a third of which appear only once. Sequenced material: synovial fluid, either unsorted or a sorted T cell fraction (not recorded which). The receptors originated from a male donor with ankylosing spondylitis. The CDR3 runs from the conserved cysteine through the conserved F or W. D genes are given only for firm matches. A clone size is listed for some rows: how often the clone was seen (once, few, many), or a class if it is expanded.

d_call	v_call	clone_size	j_call	cdr3_aa	cdr3_nt
-	TRBV20-1	few	TRBJ1-1	CSARGGLGSTEAFF	TGCAGTGCTAGGGGAGGTCTCGGGAGCACTGAAGCTTTCTTT
TRBD2	TRBV12-3/TRBV12-4	few	TRBJ2-7	CASSLGTSGATEQYF	TGTGCCAGCAGTTTGGGGACTAGCGGGGCTACCGAGCAGTACTTC
-	TRBV5-1	-	TRBJ2-6	CASSNSTGANVLTF	TGCGCCAGCAGCAACAGTACTGGGGCCAACGTCCTGACTTTC
-	TRBV5-1	-	TRBJ1-5	CASSPTRWDEPQHF	TGCGCCAGCAGCCCAACGAGGTGGGATGAGCCCCAGCATTTT
-	TRBV28	-	TRBJ1-2	CASTWVRTPLSTFYGYTF	TGTGCCAGCACCTGGGTTCGGACACCTTTGTCAACGTTCTATGGCTACACCTTC
-	TRBV2	-	TRBJ2-5	CASSEKQTQYF	TGTGCCAGCAGTGAAAAACAGACCCAGTACTTC
TRBD1	TRBV6-5	few	TRBJ1-1	CASSYSRGRRTEAFF	TGTGCCAGCAGTTACTCGAGGGGGCGACGCACTGAAGCTTTCTTT
-	TRBV20-1	few	TRBJ2-7	CSARGRPSSYEQYF	TGCAGTGCTAGAGGCAGGCCGAGCTCCTACGAGCAGTACTTC
-	TRBV7-2	once	TRBJ2-7	CASSLEGVYEQYF	TGTGCCAGCAGCTTAGAGGGGGTGTACGAGCAGTACTTC
TRBD1	TRBV5-1	-	TRBJ1-2	CASSAGTADYGYTF	TGCGCCAGCAGCGCCGGGACAGCCGATTATGGCTACACCTTC
-	TRBV27	-	TRBJ2-3	CASGGAASTDTQYF	TGTGCCAGCGGGGGAGCGGCTAGCACAGATACGCAGTATTTT
-	TRBV2	-	TRBJ2-7	CASHAVGAIGEQYF	TGTGCCAGCCACGCAGTAGGGGCAATTGGCGAGCAGTACTTC
-	TRBV12-3/TRBV12-4	few	TRBJ2-2	CASSVFRGGNTGELFF	TGTGCCAGCAGTGTCTTTAGGGGGGGGAACACCGGGGAGCTGTTTTTT
TRBD1	TRBV12-3/TRBV12-4	-	TRBJ1-5	CASSPRTGDDQPQHF	TGTGCCAGCAGCCCCCGGACAGGAGACGATCAGCCCCAGCATTTT
-	TRBV12-3/TRBV12-4	-	TRBJ1-5	CASRAQDQPQHF	TGTGCCAGCAGGGCACAGGATCAGCCCCAGCATTTT
TRBD2	TRBV7-8	few	TRBJ2-7	CASSLPSGTSGRATYEQYF	TGTGCCAGCAGCCTCCCCTCCGGGACTAGCGGGAGGGCGACCTACGAGCAGTACTTC
-	TRBV5-6	-	TRBJ1-2	CASSFKTSVLLGYTF	TGTGCCAGCAGCTTCAAGACAAGCGTCCTATTAGGCTACACCTTC
-	TRBV2	-	TRBJ2-5	CASNSEFQETQYF	TGTGCCAGCAACTCAGAATTCCAAGAGACCCAGTACTTC
-	TRBV6-1	-	TRBJ2-7	CASSQTQGGTYEQYF	TGTGCCAGCAGCCAAACTCAGGGGGGCACCTACGAGCAGTACTTC
-	TRBV5-6	many	TRBJ1-1	CASSPPGSKNTEAFF	TGTGCCAGCAGCCCCCCGGGATCGAAGAACACTGAAGCTTTCTTT
-	TRBV6-2/TRBV6-3	-	TRBJ2-1	CASSYNGIYNEQFF	TGTGCCAGCAGTTACAACGGAATCTACAATGAGCAGTTCTTC
-	TRBV20-1	-	TRBJ2-5	CSAKSGQETQYF	TGCAGTGCAAAGAGCGGTCAAGAGACCCAGTACTTC
TRBD2	TRBV6-5	few	TRBJ2-7	CASSYAGASYEQYF	TGTGCCAGCAGTTACGCGGGAGCGTCCTACGAGCAGTACTTC
-	TRBV28	-	TRBJ1-3	CASSLGGRPSGNTIYF	TGTGCCAGCAGTTTAGGCGGGCGCCCCTCTGGAAACACCATATATTTT
-	TRBV9	-	TRBJ2-7	CASSERPQSSYEQYF	TGTGCCAGCAGCGAACGGCCGCAGAGCTCCTACGAGCAGTACTTC
-	TRBV7-2	few	TRBJ2-1	CASSPRLQYNEQFF	TGTGCCAGCAGCCCCCGCTTACAATACAATGAGCAGTTCTTC
-	TRBV5-5	-	TRBJ2-7	CASSLERSGRSEQYF	TGTGCCAGCAGCTTGGAAAGATCTGGGCGGTCCGAGCAGTACTTC
-	TRBV20-1	-	TRBJ1-1	CSASLAVRPDTEAFF	TGCAGTGCTAGTCTGGCAGTCAGGCCAGACACTGAAGCTTTCTTT
TRBD1	TRBV18	-	TRBJ1-3	CASSPGQGTLVPGNTIYF	TGTGCCAGCTCACCGGGACAGGGTACTCTTGTCCCTGGAAACACCATATATTTT
TRBD1	TRBV10-2	-	TRBJ2-7	CASSESTGTGGRRGYF	TGCGCCAGCAGTGAGTCCACCGGGACAGGGGGAAGGCGAGGGTACTTC
-	TRBV24-1	-	TRBJ2-7	CATSDGSQPPYEQYF	TGTGCCACCAGTGATGGGTCCCAACCCCCTTACGAGCAGTACTTC
-	TRBV7-2	once	TRBJ2-2	CASSPWIGGELFF	TGTGCCAGCAGCCCCTGGATCGGAGGGGAGCTGTTTTTT